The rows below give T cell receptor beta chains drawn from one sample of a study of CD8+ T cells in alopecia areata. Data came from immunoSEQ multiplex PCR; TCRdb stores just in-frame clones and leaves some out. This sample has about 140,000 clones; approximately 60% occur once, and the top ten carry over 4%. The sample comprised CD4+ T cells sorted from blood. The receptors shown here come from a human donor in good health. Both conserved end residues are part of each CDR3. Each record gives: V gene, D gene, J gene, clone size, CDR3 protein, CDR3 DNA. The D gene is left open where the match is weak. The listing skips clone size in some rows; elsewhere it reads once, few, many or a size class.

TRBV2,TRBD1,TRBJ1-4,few,CASREQGAGNEKLFF,TGTGCCAGCAGGGAACAGGGGGCTGGAAATGAAAAACTGTTTTTT
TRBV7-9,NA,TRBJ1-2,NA,CASSLRGAYGYTF,TGTGCCAGCAGCTTACGGGGGGCATATGGCTACACCTTC
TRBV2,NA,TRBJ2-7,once,CASSPTAALAVQYF,TGTGCCAGCAGCCCAACGGCGGCCTTAGCAGTGCAGTACTTC
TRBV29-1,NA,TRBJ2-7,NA,CSVEPSSSGEQYF,TGCAGCGTTGAACCGTCCAGCTCGGGTGAGCAGTACTTC
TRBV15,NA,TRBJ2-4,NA,CATSRDTKLAGKNIQYF,TGTGCCACCAGCAGAGATACCAAACTTGCCGGCAAAAACATTCAGTACTTC
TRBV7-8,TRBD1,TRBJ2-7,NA,CASRGDRPYEQYF,TGTGCCAGCAGGGGGGACAGGCCCTACGAGCAGTACTTC
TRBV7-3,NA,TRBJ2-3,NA,CASSGRQTDTQYF,TGTGCCAGCAGCGGAAGGCAGACAGATACGCAGTATTTT
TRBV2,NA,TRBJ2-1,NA,CASGWRAVQADEQFF,TGTGCCAGCGGCTGGCGGGCCGTCCAAGCCGATGAGCAGTTCTTC
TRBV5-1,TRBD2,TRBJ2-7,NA,CASSPGLAGGSLGEQYF,TGCGCCAGCAGCCCCGGACTAGCGGGAGGCTCACTGGGGGAGCAGTACTTC
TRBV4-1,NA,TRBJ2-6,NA,CASSPFGGGTTGANVLTF,TGCGCCAGCAGCCCGTTTGGGGGCGGGACAACTGGGGCCAACGTCCTGACTTTC
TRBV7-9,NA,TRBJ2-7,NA,CASSLGVMLSYEQYF,TGTGCCAGCAGCTTAGGTGTCATGCTCTCCTACGAGCAGTACTTC
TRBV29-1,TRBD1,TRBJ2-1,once,CSVQREWDRYNEQFF,TGCAGCGTTCAAAGAGAATGGGACAGATACAATGAGCAGTTCTTC
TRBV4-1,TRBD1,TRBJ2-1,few,CASSQSPVRGPGYNEQFF,TGCGCCAGCAGCCAATCGCCCGTCAGGGGGCCCGGGTACAATGAGCAGTTCTTC
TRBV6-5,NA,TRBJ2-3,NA,CASSYLGETDTQYF,TGTGCCAGCAGTTATTTAGGGGAAACAGATACGCAGTATTTT
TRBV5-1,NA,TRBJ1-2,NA,CASSTGQRYGYTF,TGCGCCAGCAGCACCGGACAGAGATATGGCTACACCTTC
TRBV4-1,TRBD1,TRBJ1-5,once,CASSQDSDRANQPQHF,TGCGCCAGCAGCCAAGATTCGGACAGGGCAAATCAGCCCCAGCATTTT
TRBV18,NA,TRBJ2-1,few,CASSPPGSSYNEQFF,TGTGCCAGCTCACCGCCGGGGAGCTCCTACAATGAGCAGTTCTTC
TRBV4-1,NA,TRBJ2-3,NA,CASSATFTDTQYF,TGCGCCAGCAGCGCCACCTTCACAGATACGCAGTATTTT
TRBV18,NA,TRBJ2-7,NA,CASSPLGEQYF,TGTGCCAGCTCACCACTTGGGGAGCAGTACTTC
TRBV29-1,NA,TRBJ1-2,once,CSVEYGYTF,TGCAGCGTCGAATATGGCTACACCTTC
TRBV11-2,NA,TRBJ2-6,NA,CASSTLGLGSRANVLTF,TGTGCCAGCAGCACCCTTGGGCTTGGGAGTAGGGCCAACGTCCTGACTTTC
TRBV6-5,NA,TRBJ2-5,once,CASRRTARETQYF,TGTGCCAGCAGAAGGACAGCCCGAGAGACCCAGTACTTC